What follows describes a single T cell receptor (beta chain). These data belong to a study of blood T cell repertoires in COVID-19. About the study: Researchers got acute and convalescent COVID-19 samples from the United States, Italy and Spain. Sample material is recorded as cDNA or gDNA derived from T cells, B-cell-depleted T cells, or PBMCs.

The CDR3 is 14 residues long. V shed 5 bases and J 7 bases; nucleotides not matched to a gene: 6. In germline, CDR1 is MNHEY, CDR2 SVGAGI. Some clones are missing from TCRdb's copy, which holds only in-frame ones; the method was immunoSEQ multiplex PCR. This table holds approximately 170,000 clones, 90% found once. The sequence was collected from a man between 60 and 70 years old with active or convalescent COVID-19. The chain is built from TRBV6-5 and TRBJ1-4; 8 bases match TRBD1. The specimen was peripheral blood. CDR3 sequence: CASSPQGASEKLFF. CDR3 nucleotide sequence: TGTGCCAGCAGTCCCCAGGGGGCGAGTGAAAAACTGTTTTTT.